These 8 T cell receptor beta chains originate from one sample sequenced in a study of blood T cell repertoires in COVID-19. Sequenced by immunoSEQ multiplex PCR; TCRdb stores in-frame clones only, minus some. The sample includes some 99,000 clones, around 83% of them seen just once. Material for sequencing was peripheral blood. The receptors were sampled from a woman older than 75 with active or convalescent COVID-19.

This clone has more than one count but fewer than ten. The V call is TRBV24-1, the J call TRBJ1-5, with TRBD1 identical over 7 bases. Per the germline V gene, CDR1 is KGHDR and CDR2 is SFDVKD. The ends lost 2 bases at V and 12 bases at J; junction bases unmatched: 3. The CDR3 sequence is 12 residues long. The CDR3 region is CATSDYRGFQHF. The CDR3 DNA reads as TGTGCCACCAGTGATTACAGGGGTTTCCAGCATTTT.

V usage is TRBV20-1 and J usage is TRBJ2-7; D gene unclear. Germline lookup yields CDR1 DFQATT and CDR2 SNEGSKA (reference sequence). This CDR3 region has 11 residues. V lost 3 bases and J 6 bases, leaving 9 bases between the germline ends. CDR3 DNA sequence: TGCAGTGCTAGGCCTAATATCGAGCAGTACTTC. Translation: CSARPNIEQYF.

This sequence joins TRBV7-2 and TRBJ2-2; D might be TRBD2 (5 bases). Germline assignment: CDR1 SGHTA and CDR2 FQGNSA. The CDR3 loop spans 15 amino acids. The germline V and J ends were trimmed by 5 bases and 3 bases, with 13 bases remaining between them. CDR3 nucleotide sequence: TGTGCCAGCAGCCCTAGCATCTCGGACACCGGGGAGCTGTTTTTT. This sequence encodes CASSPSISDTGELFF.

This clone has just a few counts. The CDR3 DNA is TGTGCCAGCAGCCCTCGAGGTAGCGGGAACTACGAGCAGTACTTC. It codes for CASSPRGSGNYEQYF. The rearrangement joins TRBV5-5 to TRBJ2-7; 8 nucleotides agree with TRBD2. This CDR3 region has 15 residues. CDR1 and CDR2 (germline): SGHKS, YYEKEE (reference sequence). Losses at the gene ends were 4 bases for V and 3 bases for J; bases not matched to a gene: 9.

The rearrangement uses TRBV7-8 and TRBJ2-7, with D hard to call. The CDR3 spans 13 residues. Between the trimmed V and J ends, which lost 1 base and 7 bases, there was a span of 11 bases. From germline, CDR1 is SGHVS and CDR2 FQNEAQ. The CDR3 loop reads CASSLGPSSEQYF. The CDR3 DNA follows: TGTGCCAGCAGCTTAGGGCCCTCCTCAGAGCAGTACTTC.

The chain is built from TRBV28 and TRBJ2-7; D ambiguous. Trimming stripped 8 bases from V and 5 bases from J, with 10 bases between. The germline gives CDR1 MDHEN, CDR2 SYDVKM. The CDR3 spans 11 residues. In DNA form, the CDR3 reads TGTGCCAGCGAGCAACTCCACGAGCAGTACTTC. This sequence encodes CASEQLHEQYF.

V usage is TRBV5-5 and J usage is TRBJ1-2; 10 positions agree with TRBD1. Germline V lookup: CDR1 SGHKS, CDR2 YYEKEE (reference sequence). With V trimmed by 4 bases and J by 8 bases, 11 bases remained unmatched. This CDR3 spans 15 amino acids. The CDR3 loop is CASSPFSGTGVGYTF. CDR3 nucleotides: TGTGCCAGCAGCCCATTCTCCGGGACAGGGGTAGGCTACACCTTC. Together with reference TRBV5-5 and TRBJ1-2, the CDR3 gives the full variable domain: DAGVTQSPTHLIKTRGQQVTLRCSPISGHKSVSWYQQVLGQGPQFIFQYYEKEERGRGNFPDRFSARQFPNYSSELNVNALLLGDSALYLCASSPFSGTGVGYTFGSGTRLTVV.

By share of the sample, this clone is medium-sized. The CDR3 loop reads CASSGLGLAVVTDTQYF. The CDR3 nucleotides are TGTGCCAGTAGTGGCCTTGGACTAGCGGTCGTCACAGATACGCAGTATTTT. The chain employs TRBV19 and TRBJ2-3, with TRBD2 matching 10 bases. The CDR3 consists of 17 residues. Germline CDR1 is LNHDA and CDR2 is SQIVND (reference sequence). The junction had 10 bases not matched to a gene; V was cut back by 5 bases and J by 2 bases. Complete variable domain (other parts from reference TRBV19 and TRBJ2-3): DGGITQSPKYLFRKEGQNVTLSCEQNLNHDAMYWYRQDPGQGLRLIYYSQIVNDFQKGDIAEGYSVSREKKESFPLTVTSAQKNPTAFYLCASSGLGLAVVTDTQYFGPGTRLTVL.